This T cell receptor (beta chain) was recovered during a study of T cells after yellow fever vaccination. Study results and limitations: Sorted repertoires could include abundant contaminating clonotypes from bulk cells. Post-booster samples contained most primary-vaccination clones (more than 95% CD4, 70% to 90% CD8).

In its sample, this clonotype was seen a few times. Antigen specificity is unknown. Making TCR cDNA involved 5'RACE template switching, which added UMIs and a universal primer site. In TCRdb, the 5' RACE reads were re-called with MiXCR into one record per CDR3 protein. The sample contains a few hundred thousand distinct CDR3 sequences, about 17% of which appear only once. This CDR3 has 15 residues. CDR1 ENHRY and CDR2 SYGVKD come from the germline V gene. Trimming took 0 bases from V and 4 from J, leaving 10 bases between them. The chain combines TRBV10-3 with TRBJ1-5; D is perhaps TRBD1 (5 bases). This sequence was found in a young man who received the YFV17D yellow fever vaccine. This material consisted of PBMCs, taken before the yellow fever booster vaccination. CDR3 residues: CAISESGTGNQPQHF. The CDR3 DNA sequence: TGTGCCATCAGTGAGTCAGGGACGGGGAATCAGCCCCAGCATTTT.